These 31 T cell receptor beta chains came from one sample sequenced in a study. Each CDR3 protein is one row after TCRdb ran MiXCR on the RT-PCR reads. The repertoire consists of hundreds of thousands of distinct CDR3 sequences, with about 14% occurring once and the leading ten covering 3% to 4.5%. The sample consisted of memory CD4+ T cells from blood. The receptors shown here come from a female donor in good health, serving as a healthy control.

This clonotype was seen more than once but under ten times. The rearrangement uses TRBV19 and TRBJ2-5, with D possibly TRBD2 on 6 matching bases. V was pared by 7 bases and J by 9 bases, with 9 bases between. The CDR3 has 10 amino acids. Germline V lookup: CDR1 LNHDA, CDR2 SQIVND (reference sequence). This chain's CDR3 is CASNRDSQYF. The CDR3 DNA is TGTGCCAGTAATCGGGACTCCCAGTACTTC. Together with reference TRBV19 and TRBJ2-5, the CDR3 gives the full variable domain: DGGITQSPKYLFRKEGQNVTLSCEQNLNHDAMYWYRQDPGQGLRLIYYSQIVNDFQKGDIAEGYSVSREKKESFPLTVTSAQKNPTAFYLCASNRDSQYFGPGTRLLVL.

This clonotype was counted a single time. The V call is TRBV9, the J call TRBJ1-6; D is perhaps TRBD1 (6 bases). Germline V gives CDR1 SGDLS, CDR2 YYNGEE. This CDR3 region has 13 residues. V lost 4 bases and J 10 bases, leaving 12 bases between the germline ends. In DNA form, the CDR3 reads TGTGCCAGCAGCTCCGCAGGGGAATCACCCCTCCACTTT. This encodes CASSSAGESPLHF.

V usage is TRBV4-2 and J usage is TRBJ2-3; TRBD2 agrees at 7 bases. Germline V gene lookup returns CDR1 LGHNA and CDR2 YNFKEQ. Trimming at V came to 5 bases and at J to 8 bases, leaving 7 bases not matched to a gene. The length of the CDR3 is 13 residues. This CDR3 is CASSLRWEGTQYF. Written as DNA, the CDR3 is TGTGCCAGCAGCTTAAGGTGGGAGGGTACGCAGTATTTT.

The chain recombines TRBV3-1 with TRBJ2-3; 9 nucleotides agree with TRBD2. V shed 4 bases, J shed 8 bases, and the junction held 19 bases outside the gene matches. The CDR3 runs to 18 residues. The germline V gene has CDR1 LGHDT and CDR2 YNNKEL (reference sequence). CDR3 bases: TGTGCCAGCAGCCCATACATGGTTTCCGGACTAGCGAGATTTACGCAGTATTTT. This encodes CASSPYMVSGLARFTQYF.

The chain recombines TRBV5-1 with TRBJ2-5; D not certain. Germline CDR1 reads SGHRS; CDR2 reads YFSETQ. Trimming pared 2 bases from V and 2 bases from J, leaving 13 bases between. CDR3 length: 15 residues. The CDR3 coding sequence is TGCGCCAGCAGCTTAACGCGACCCAGGCAAGAGACCCAGTACTTC. This translates into CASSLTRPRQETQYF.

This chain links TRBV20-1 with TRBJ1-5; the D is unclear. The V gene's germline CDR1 is DFQATT and CDR2 SNEGSKA (reference sequence). This CDR3 comprises 14 residues. V shed 2 bases and J shed 0 bases, with 8 bases lying between them. The CDR3 reads CSARPQLSNQPQHF. In nucleotides, the CDR3 is TGCAGTGCTAGACCGCAGCTTAGCAATCAGCCCCAGCATTTT.

This clonotype was found a few times. The genes are TRBV2 and TRBJ2-3; 7 nucleotides agree with TRBD2. The V segment lost 6 bases and the J segment 4 bases; nucleotides outside the gene matches: 10. CDR1 is SNHLY, CDR2 FYNNEI, per germline. This CDR3 region has 15 residues. CDR3: CASRDGTTLADTQYF. The CDR3 DNA reads as TGTGCCAGCAGAGATGGGACTACTTTAGCAGATACGCAGTATTTT.

This clonotype was found many times. The V gene is TRBV7-2, the J gene TRBJ1-2, with D perhaps TRBD1 (5 bases). V lost 6 bases, J lost 2 bases, and 10 bases lay in between. Looked up from germline, CDR1 is SGHTA and CDR2 is FQGNSA. The CDR3 runs 13 residues. This chain's CDR3 is CASSYTGNYGYTF. CDR3 bases: TGTGCCAGCAGTTATACAGGAAACTATGGCTACACCTTC.

This clonotype appeared many times. The chain joins TRBV12-3 or TRBV12-4 to TRBJ2-4; 11 bases match TRBD2. This CDR3 has 19 residues. After removal of 7 bases from V and 1 base from J, the junction contained 15 bases not matched to a gene. The CDR3 sequence: CASNLVGTSGAIAKNIQYF. The CDR3 region has the DNA TGTGCCAGCAACCTAGTCGGGACTAGCGGAGCGATCGCCAAAAACATTCAGTACTTC.

Many counts were recorded for this clonotype. The chain recombines TRBV6-1 with TRBJ1-1; D ambiguous. The CDR3 has 13 residues. The V end lost 4 bases, the J end lost 11 bases, and 17 bases lay between the germline ends. Germline V lookup: CDR1 MNHNS, CDR2 SASEGT. CDR3 loop: CASSALGPERAFF. The CDR3 DNA is TGTGCCAGCAGTGCTTTGGGCCCCGAGCGCGCTTTCTTT.

This clonotype was detected ten times or more. The chain recombines TRBV12-3 or TRBV12-4 with TRBJ1-1; D is undetermined. The CDR3 is 12 residues long. The germline V and J ends were trimmed by 2 bases and 6 bases, with 7 bases remaining between them. The CDR3 coding sequence is TGTGCCAGCAGTTTAAGGCGGGCTGAAGCTTTCTTT. This translates into CASSLRRAEAFF.

This clonotype was counted between two and nine times. The rearrangement uses TRBV4-3 and TRBJ2-4; D possibly matches TRBD1 or TRBD2 (5 bases each). Germline-derived CDR1 and CDR2 are LGHNA and YSLEER. There are 17 residues in the CDR3. V was pared by 0 bases and J by 4 bases, with 16 bases between. The CDR3 coding sequence is TGCGCCAGCAGCCAAGATATGAGTGGGGGTGGGAAAAACATTCAGTACTTC. Amino acid sequence: CASSQDMSGGGKNIQYF.

This clonotype occurred many times. The V gene is TRBV6-1, the J gene TRBJ2-2; no firm D call. Germline V gives CDR1 MNHNS, CDR2 SASEGT. Trimming left V 0 bases short and J 1 base short, with 6 bases between. This CDR3 spans 15 amino acids. CDR3 in DNA: TGTGCCAGCAGTGAAGCGCCTGGGAACACCGGGGAGCTGTTTTTT. This codes for CASSEAPGNTGELFF.

This clonotype was recorded many times. The CDR3 loop is CASTQGGDTEAFF. The CDR3 DNA reads as TGTGCCAGCACCCAGGGGGGCGACACTGAAGCTTTCTTT. The chain is built from TRBV25-1 and TRBJ1-1; 7 bases are a match to TRBD1. Germline V gives CDR1 MGHDK, CDR2 SYGVNS. V was clipped by 7 bases and J by 3 bases; unmatched bases: 5. This CDR3 region has 13 residues.

The chain recombines TRBV2 with TRBJ2-1; 8 bases fit TRBD2. After removal of 4 bases from V and 0 bases from J, the junction contained 2 bases not matched to a gene. Per germline, CDR1 SNHLY and CDR2 FYNNEI. The CDR3 is made up of 15 amino acids. The CDR3 nucleotides read TGTGCCAGCAGTGGGGGGACTAGCTCCTACAATGAGCAGTTCTTC. The encoded protein is CASSGGTSSYNEQFF.

This clonotype has at least ten counts. V gene TRBV7-2 combines with J gene TRBJ2-3, with TRBD2 matching over 7 bases. CDR1 is SGHTA and CDR2 is FQGNSA in the germline V gene. This CDR3 has 18 amino acids. V lost 1 base to trimming and J lost 0 bases; unmatched junction nucleotides: 10. The CDR3 reads CASSLDGGRWGSTDTQYF. The CDR3 DNA reads as TGTGCCAGCAGCTTAGACGGCGGGAGATGGGGGAGCACAGATACGCAGTATTTT.

This clonotype occurred many times. The chain joins TRBV6-5 to TRBJ2-1, with D perhaps matching TRBD1 or TRBD2 (5 bases each). The CDR3 sequence is 14 residues long. Trimming stripped 7 bases from V and 3 bases from J, with 13 bases between. Germline-derived CDR1 and CDR2 are MNHEY and SVGAGI. CDR3 in amino acids: CASTTGTFYNEQFF. As DNA, the CDR3 is TGTGCCAGCACCACCGGGACCTTCTACAATGAGCAGTTCTTC.

This clonotype was recorded many times. The chain combines TRBV29-1 with TRBJ2-3; D may be TRBD1 or TRBD2 (5 bases each). The ends were cut back, 6 bases at V and 4 bases at J, with 14 bases in the middle. Germline V gene sequence: CDR1 SQVTM, CDR2 ANQGSEA. CDR3 length: 13 residues. CDR3 region: CSVEGRNPDTQYF. CDR3 in DNA: TGCAGCGTAGAGGGGCGGAACCCAGATACGCAGTATTTT.

The chain employs TRBV7-9 and TRBJ2-1, with TRBD1 matching 9 bases. There are 16 residues in the CDR3. CDR1 and CDR2 from the germline V gene are SEHNR and FQNEAQ (reference sequence). V lost 5 bases, J lost 3 bases, and 8 bases stayed unmatched. CDR3 sequence reads: CASSLPAGQGYNEQFF. CDR3 nucleotides: TGTGCCAGCAGCCTACCGGCGGGACAGGGCTACAATGAGCAGTTCTTC.

This clonotype showed up just a few times. This chain uses TRBV7-2 with TRBJ2-3; 7 bases match TRBD1. The CDR3 totals 14 residues. Germline trimming cut 5 bases from V and 5 bases from J; bases unmatched to any gene: 7. CDR1 is SGHTA, CDR2 FQGNSA, per germline. This chain's CDR3 is CASSPRTGGDTQYF. The CDR3 DNA is TGTGCCAGCAGCCCCCGGACAGGAGGAGATACGCAGTATTTT.

This chain joins TRBV7-2 and TRBJ2-1; 10 positions match TRBD1. CDR3 length equals 15 residues. Trimming at V came to 3 bases and at J to 3 bases, leaving 2 bases not matched to a gene. Looked up from germline, CDR1 is SGHTA and CDR2 is FQGNSA. The CDR3, as DNA: TGTGCCAGCAGCTTTGGGACAGGGGTCTACAATGAGCAGTTCTTC. This gives the protein CASSFGTGVYNEQFF.

The V and J genes are TRBV7-8 and TRBJ2-3; 8 positions agree with TRBD2. V lost 4 bases, J lost 1 base, and 7 bases stayed unmatched. Germline lookup yields CDR1 SGHVS and CDR2 FQNEAQ. The CDR3 totals 16 residues. The CDR3 DNA follows: TGTGCCAGCAGCTCCCTAGGGACTAGAGGCACAGATACGCAGTATTTT. This gives the protein CASSSLGTRGTDTQYF.

This chain uses TRBV4-2 with TRBJ1-1, with D hard to call. The V gene lost 0 bases and the J gene lost 3 bases, with 14 bases spanning the gap. The CDR3 is made up of 16 amino acids. Germline CDR1 LGHNA, CDR2 YNFKEQ. The DNA for the CDR3 is TGTGCCAGCAGCCAAGATAGGAGGGAAACAGACACTGAAGCTTTCTTT. Translating it yields CASSQDRRETDTEAFF.

This clonotype occurred many times. The CDR3 loop is CASSLTELDEQFF. CDR3 nucleotide sequence: TGTGCCAGCAGTTTAACGGAGCTCGATGAGCAGTTCTTC. This sequence joins TRBV12-3 or TRBV12-4 and TRBJ2-1; no reliable D call. The V and J ends lost 2 bases and 8 bases respectively, with 10 bases between them. CDR3 length equals 13 residues.

This clonotype was observed a few times. V usage is TRBV4-1 and J usage is TRBJ1-2, with 7 bases identical to TRBD1. Germline V gene sequence: CDR1 MGHRA, CDR2 YSYEKL. V gave up 2 bases and J gave up 5 bases; unmatched junction bases: 8. The CDR3 runs 15 residues. In DNA, the CDR3 is TGCGCCAGCAGCCAATTGCCGGGACAGCAATATGGCTACACCTTC. Protein sequence: CASSQLPGQQYGYTF.

This clonotype occurred a few times. The chain recombines TRBV3-1 with TRBJ2-1, with 11 positions matching TRBD2. The length of the CDR3 is 15 residues. With V trimmed by 4 bases and J by 12 bases, 11 bases remained unmatched. Germline assignment: CDR1 LGHDT and CDR2 YNNKEL (reference sequence). The CDR3, as DNA: TGTGCCAGCAGCCGGGCCACTAGCGGGGGCTCCGGGCAGTTCTTC. Protein sequence: CASSRATSGGSGQFF.

There are many counts of this clonotype. This CDR3 is CSAERPGLAGTLGETQYF. The CDR3 DNA reads as TGCAGTGCCGAAAGACCCGGACTAGCGGGGACCTTGGGAGAGACCCAGTACTTC. The chain combines TRBV20-1 with TRBJ2-5; 12 bases agree with TRBD2. J was trimmed by 4 bases and V by 6 bases; bases with no gene match: 18. The V gene's germline CDR1 is DFQATT and CDR2 SNEGSKA (reference sequence). CDR3 size: 18 residues.

This clonotype was found many times. The V call is TRBV12-3 or TRBV12-4, the J call TRBJ2-1; D is unresolved. The V end lost 4 bases, the J end lost 4 bases, and 8 bases lay between the germline ends. The CDR3 has 13 residues. CDR3 in DNA: TGTGCCAGCAGTTATTCGAGATACAATGAGCAGTTCTTC. Its protein is CASSYSRYNEQFF.

This clonotype was counted ten times or more. This chain joins TRBV6-5 and TRBJ1-2; D uncertain. This CDR3 comprises 13 residues. V lost 6 bases and J lost 1, with 9 bases in between. Germline-derived CDR1 and CDR2 are MNHEY and SVGAGI. The CDR3 loop reads CASRLHSNYGYTF. CDR3 sequence (DNA): TGTGCCAGCAGACTCCACAGTAACTATGGCTACACCTTC.

J is TRBJ1-2 and V is TRBV6-6; D possibly corresponds to TRBD1 (6 bases). The CDR3 length is 13 residues. V gave up 5 bases and J gave up 5 bases, with 12 bases separating them. CDR1 is MNHNY, CDR2 SVGAGI, per germline (reference sequence). In DNA, the CDR3 is TGTGCCAGCAGTCGGGACACCAAATATGGCTACACCTTC. Translation: CASSRDTKYGYTF.

This clonotype was seen only a few times. The genes are TRBV6-1 and TRBJ2-7, with D tentatively TRBD1 or TRBD2 (6 bases each). This CDR3 region has 15 residues. Trimming left V 0 bases short and J 2 bases short, with 11 bases between. Germline V gene data show CDR1 as MNHNS and CDR2 as SASEGT. The CDR3: CASSEARRGPYEQYF. CDR3 DNA: TGTGCCAGCAGTGAAGCGCGTCGGGGGCCCTACGAGCAGTACTTC.